This T cell receptor (beta chain) was identified during a study of cytomegalovirus exposure and HLA in healthy donors. Overall study results and limits: Cytomegalovirus status, reportedly, was diagnosed with high specificity and sensitivity by the classifier.

As concerns this clone: Its antigen is currently unknown.

PCR employed 60 Vbeta and 13 Jbeta primers. Repertoires were generated with immunoSEQ multiplex PCR, while TCRdb's copy carries only in-frame clones and drops some. The sample holds hundreds of thousands of clones, approximately 88% seen once. This CDR3 contains 18 residues. CDR1 SEHNR and CDR2 FQNEAQ come from the germline V gene (reference sequence). The V and J ends lost 6 bases and 0 bases, in that order; junction bases with no gene match: 6. This sequence originates from a boy aged 2 to 10 in good health and CMV-seronegative. Material for sequencing was PBMCs. The J gene is TRBJ2-1, the V gene TRBV7-9; 15 bases line up with TRBD2. CDR3 in amino acids: CASSPGLAGGDSYNEQFF. CDR3 nucleotides: TGTGCCAGCAGTCCGGGACTAGCGGGAGGAGACTCCTACAATGAGCAGTTCTTC.